These 21 T cell receptor beta chains came from one sample sequenced in a study of shared clonotypes between healthy human individuals. Using immunoSEQ multiplex PCR, the repertoire was profiled, and TCRdb retains in-frame clones only, with some absent. The repertoire holds millions of clones, with approximately 94% as singletons. The sample taken for sequencing was naive CD4+ T cells sorted from blood. Indicated subset: CD45RA+ positively selected. All receptors derive from a man aged 18 to 29 in good health.

The gene calls are TRBV27 and TRBJ1-2; D is ambiguous. CDR3 length equals 14 residues. Per germline, CDR1 MNHEY and CDR2 SMNVEV (reference sequence). Trimming left V 1 base short and J 1 base short, with 7 bases between. The DNA for the CDR3 is TGTGCCAGCAGTTTATATGCGGGTAACTATGGCTACACCTTC. Its protein is CASSLYAGNYGYTF.

This chain links TRBV15 with TRBJ2-5, with D possibly being TRBD1 (6 bases). Trimming stripped 3 bases from V and 5 bases from J, with 22 bases between. There are 17 residues in the CDR3. CDR1 is LNHNV, CDR2 YYDKDF, per germline (reference sequence). Here the CDR3 DNA reads TGTGCCACCAGCAGCGAGGACTCCCGCAGGGGCAGGGAGACCCAGTACTTC. It translates to CATSSEDSRRGRETQYF.

The CDR3 reads CASSVGLAGSFYEQYF. In nucleotides, the CDR3 is TGTGCCAGCAGCGTAGGACTAGCGGGTTCCTTCTACGAGCAGTACTTC. The genes are TRBV9 and TRBJ2-7; 10 bases fit TRBD2. The junction had 6 bases not matched to a gene; V was cut back by 0 bases and J by 3 bases. This CDR3 is built from 16 residues. Germline V CDR1 and CDR2: SGDLS, YYNGEE.

This chain connects TRBV5-4 to TRBJ1-1; D not certain. The CDR3 has 14 residues. Germline CDR1 reads SGHNT; CDR2 reads YYREEE (reference sequence). V was trimmed by 1 base and J by 1 base, leaving 8 bases between them. This chain's CDR3 is CASSLFAGNTEAFF. CDR3 coding DNA: TGTGCCAGCAGCTTGTTTGCGGGGAACACTGAAGCTTTCTTT.

The rearrangement joins TRBV7-3 to TRBJ1-2; 7 bases match TRBD1. The CDR3 is 15 residues long. CDR1 and CDR2 (germline): SGHTA, FQGTGA. Trimming took 1 base from V and 8 from J; bases not matched to a gene: 10. The CDR3 loop is CASSLKQGTYTGYTF. Here the CDR3 DNA reads TGTGCCAGCAGCTTAAAACAGGGGACCTATACGGGCTACACCTTC.

This rearrangement joins TRBV4-3 to TRBJ2-1; 16 positions agree with TRBD2. The CDR3 runs 17 residues. From germline, CDR1 is LGHNA and CDR2 YSLEER. V was pared by 3 bases and J by 8 bases, with 7 bases of the junction left unmatched. Here the CDR3 DNA reads TGCGCCAGCAGCCATCCCCAGGGACTAGCGGGAGGGCATGAGCAGTTCTTC. Translated, it gives CASSHPQGLAGGHEQFF.

The chain employs TRBV18 and TRBJ2-3; 10 bases fit TRBD2. Trimming removed 4 bases from V and 1 base from J; junction bases left unmatched: 2. Germline-derived CDR1 and CDR2 are KGHSH and LQKENI. The CDR3 totals 15 residues. CDR3 sequence: CASSRGLAGTDTQYF. The CDR3 DNA follows: TGTGCCAGCTCACGAGGACTAGCGGGCACAGATACGCAGTATTTT.

The V and J genes are TRBV7-2 and TRBJ2-3, with 8 bases matching TRBD2. Germline trimming cut 3 bases from V and 1 base from J; bases unmatched to any gene: 3. The CDR3 extends over 15 amino acids. Germline V gene lookup returns CDR1 SGHTA and CDR2 FQGNSA. The CDR3: CASSLKTSGTDTQYF. As DNA, the CDR3 is TGTGCCAGCAGCTTGAAGACTAGCGGCACAGATACGCAGTATTTT.

V usage is TRBV18 and J usage is TRBJ2-5; D is perhaps TRBD1 (5 bases). CDR3 length: 15 residues. Germline assignment: CDR1 KGHSH and CDR2 LQKENI. V was clipped by 5 bases and J by 4 bases, with 17 bases between them. CDR3 amino acids: CASSSWSGPTETQYF. DNA for the CDR3: TGTGCCAGCTCAAGTTGGTCAGGGCCGACAGAGACCCAGTACTTC. Complete variable domain (other parts from reference TRBV18 and TRBJ2-5): NAGVMQNPRHLVRRRGQEARLRCSPMKGHSHVYWYRQLPEEGLKFMVYLQKENIIDESGMPKERFSAEFPKEGPSILRIQQVVRGDSAAYFCASSSWSGPTETQYFGPGTRLLVL.

CDR3 protein: CASSPRVSSYNEQFF. The CDR3 coding sequence is TGCGCCAGCAGCCCCCGGGTCTCATCCTACAATGAGCAGTTCTTC. J is TRBJ2-1 and V is TRBV5-1, with D unclear. The CDR3 runs 15 residues. Germline-derived CDR1 and CDR2 are SGHRS and YFSETQ. V was clipped by 4 bases and J by 1 base, with 12 bases between them.

This chain connects TRBV19 to TRBJ1-1; D is perhaps TRBD1 (5 bases). This CDR3 has 14 residues. Looked up from germline, CDR1 is LNHDA and CDR2 is SQIVND (reference sequence). V was shortened by 8 bases and J by 0 bases, with 13 bases between the two germline ends. CDR3 DNA: TGTGCCAGTCATCGGGGCCAGATGAACACTGAAGCTTTCTTT. Translation gives CASHRGQMNTEAFF.

The V gene is TRBV6-6, the J gene TRBJ2-3; unclear D gene. The CDR3 is 14 amino acids. CDR1 is MNHNY and CDR2 is SVGAGI in the germline V gene (reference sequence). V dropped 5 bases and J dropped 1 base, with 10 bases sitting between them. The CDR3 DNA reads TGTGCCAGCAGTATTGGCGCCCGCACAGATACGCAGTATTTT. Its protein product is CASSIGARTDTQYF.

The gene calls are TRBV6-4 and TRBJ2-3; D ambiguous. Germline V gene sequence: CDR1 MRHNA, CDR2 SNTAGT. This CDR3 is built from 13 residues. The V gene lost 0 bases and the J gene lost 9 bases, with 10 bases spanning the gap. The CDR3: CASSDSMSATQYF. The DNA for the CDR3 is TGTGCCAGCAGTGACTCGATGTCCGCAACGCAGTATTTT.

Comments on this clone: Other nucleotide sequences from this sample produce the same CDR3. V gene TRBV5-1 combines with J gene TRBJ2-3, with D perhaps matching TRBD1 (6 bases). Germline V gene sequence: CDR1 SGHRS, CDR2 YFSETQ. Trimming stripped 2 bases from V and 2 bases from J, with 9 bases between. The CDR3 is 14 residues long. The CDR3 loop is CASSFTGTTDTQYF. CDR3 nucleotide sequence: TGCGCCAGCAGCTTCACAGGGACCACAGATACGCAGTATTTT.

The chain couples TRBV27 to TRBJ1-2; D gene uncertain. CDR1 is MNHEY, CDR2 SMNVEV, per germline (reference sequence). V gave up 6 bases and J gave up 4 bases, with 15 bases separating them. The CDR3 is made up of 14 amino acids. The CDR3 spells CASSGVGRPYGYTF. The CDR3 DNA is TGTGCCAGCAGCGGGGTAGGACGGCCCTATGGCTACACCTTC.

A note on this clone: Other DNA variants within this sample encode the same CDR3. The gene calls are TRBV7-9 and TRBJ2-3; 7 nucleotides agree with TRBD2. The length of the CDR3 is 16 residues. V lost 0 bases to trimming and J lost 0 bases; unmatched junction nucleotides: 3. CDR1 and CDR2 from the germline V gene are SEHNR and FQNEAQ (reference sequence). CDR3 amino acids: CASSLAGTTSTDTQYF. The CDR3 DNA follows: TGTGCCAGCAGCTTAGCCGGGACTACAAGCACAGATACGCAGTATTTT. Full variable domain (outside the CDR3, taken from reference TRBV7-9 and TRBJ2-3): DTGVSQNPRHKITKRGQNVTFRCDPISEHNRLYWYRQTLGQGPEFLTYFQNEAQLEKSRLLSDRFSAERPKGSFSTLEIQRTEQGDSAMYLCASSLAGTTSTDTQYFGPGTRLTVL.

CDR3 region: CASTSQGSTDTQYF. The DNA for the CDR3 is TGCGCCAGCACCTCTCAGGGGAGCACAGATACGCAGTATTTT. The chain couples TRBV4-1 to TRBJ2-3; weak D call: TRBD1 (6 bases). Germline loops: CDR1 MGHRA, CDR2 YSYEKL. V was shortened by 7 bases and J by 0 bases, with 11 bases between the two germline ends. The CDR3 contains 14 residues.

This chain connects TRBV9 to TRBJ2-3; D uncertain. The CDR3 sequence is 14 residues long. Germline V lookup: CDR1 SGDLS, CDR2 YYNGEE. V lost 2 bases to trimming and J lost 2 bases, with 9 bases between them. The CDR3 is CASSVGLPTDTQYF. The CDR3 DNA reads TGTGCCAGCAGCGTTGGCCTACCCACAGATACGCAGTATTTT.

V and J are TRBV4-3 and TRBJ1-2, with TRBD1 as a possible D gene (6 bases). The germline V and J ends were trimmed by 2 bases and 4 bases, with 17 bases remaining between them. This CDR3 region has 16 residues. Germline CDR1 reads LGHNA; CDR2 reads YSLEER. This CDR3 is CASSQFRQALLYGYTF. The CDR3 bases are TGCGCCAGCAGCCAATTCAGACAGGCTCTCCTCTATGGCTACACCTTC.

V usage is TRBV7-8 and J usage is TRBJ2-2, with 12 nucleotides matching TRBD2. The germline CDR1 and CDR2 sequences are SGHVS and FQNEAQ. There are 20 residues in the CDR3. Trimming removed 5 bases from V and 6 bases from J; junction bases left unmatched: 19. In nucleotides, the CDR3 is TGTGCCAGCAGCCTAAGGGCTAGGACTAGCGGGGCCACGGCGGCCGGGGAGCTGTTTTTT. It translates to CASSLRARTSGATAAGELFF.

The V call is TRBV18, the J call TRBJ2-1; 7 bases match TRBD1. The germline gives CDR1 KGHSH, CDR2 LQKENI. The CDR3 sequence is 14 residues long. V shed 5 bases, J shed 7 bases, and the junction held 8 bases outside the gene matches. CDR3 sequence (DNA): TGTGCCAGCTCAAGGACAGGCGGGTCTAATGAGCAGTTCTTC. Its translation is CASSRTGGSNEQFF.